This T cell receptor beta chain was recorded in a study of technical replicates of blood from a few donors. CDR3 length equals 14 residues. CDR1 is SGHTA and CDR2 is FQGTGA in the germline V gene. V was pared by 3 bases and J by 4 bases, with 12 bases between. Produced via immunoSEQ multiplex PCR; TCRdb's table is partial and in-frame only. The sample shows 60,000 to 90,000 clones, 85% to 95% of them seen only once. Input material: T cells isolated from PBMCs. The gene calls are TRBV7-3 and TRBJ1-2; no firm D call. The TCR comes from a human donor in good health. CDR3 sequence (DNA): TGTGCCAGCAGCTTGGTAGGAGATTCCTATGGCTACACCTTC. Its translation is CASSLVGDSYGYTF.